The 31 T cell receptor beta chains listed next were all sequenced from one sample in a study of blood T cells in healthy people across ages. Sample-barcoded 5' priming and a J-beta primer mix drove a second PCR of roughly 7 to 11 cycles. Using its own MiXCR run on the 5' RACE reads, TCRdb lists one record per CDR3 protein. The sample lists fewer than 2 million distinct CDR3 sequences; about two fifths were seen once. The sample consisted of blood. Receptors were obtained from a human donor in good health.

The chain recombines TRBV20-1 with TRBJ1-1; maybe TRBD1 (6 bases). Per the germline V gene, CDR1 is DFQATT and CDR2 is SNEGSKA (reference sequence). The CDR3 contains 15 residues. V was trimmed by 0 bases and J by 1 base, leaving 12 bases between them. In nucleotides, the CDR3 is TGCAGTGCTAGAGACCAGGGGTCGGGGAACACTGAAGCTTTCTTT. It yields the protein CSARDQGSGNTEAFF.

The rearrangement links TRBV5-1 to TRBJ2-1; no clear D gene. V lost 1 base to trimming and J lost 6 bases, with 8 bases between them. Looked up from germline, CDR1 is SGHRS and CDR2 is YFSETQ. This CDR3 contains 13 residues. CDR3 coding DNA: TGCGCCAGCAGCTTGTCACGGAGCAATGAGCAGTTCTTC. It specifies CASSLSRSNEQFF.

J is TRBJ2-7 and V is TRBV3-1; D not certain. Per the germline V gene, CDR1 is LGHDT and CDR2 is YNNKEL (reference sequence). The CDR3 extends over 14 amino acids. V lost 5 bases to trimming and J lost 2 bases, with 13 bases between them. The CDR3 coding sequence is TGTGCCAGCAGCGGGCACTATATAACCTACGAGCAGTACTTC. Its translation: CASSGHYITYEQYF.

The rearrangement links TRBV20-1 to TRBJ1-1; TRBD1 matches at 7 bases. This CDR3 region has 13 residues. Trimming cost V 5 bases and J 7 bases; bases outside gene matches: 10. Germline V gene lookup returns CDR1 DFQATT and CDR2 SNEGSKA (reference sequence). CDR3 DNA: TGCAGTGCTCGCTCACAGGGGAGAGGTGAAGCTTTCTTT. Translated, it gives CSARSQGRGEAFF.

This clonotype appeared a few times. The DNA of the CDR3 is TGCAGTGCTAGCGGATCAGGGAGAGCCTACGAGCAGTACTTC. The encoded protein is CSASGSGRAYEQYF. The V and J genes are TRBV20-1 and TRBJ2-7; possibly TRBD1 or TRBD2 for D (5 bases each). Trimming pared 3 bases from V and 2 bases from J, leaving 14 bases between. The CDR3 has 14 amino acids. Germline V lookup: CDR1 DFQATT, CDR2 SNEGSKA (reference sequence).

This clonotype was seen many times. The chain combines TRBV7-3 with TRBJ2-3, with D perhaps TRBD2 (5 bases). The CDR3 is 15 amino acids. The germline CDR1 and CDR2 sequences are SGHTA and FQGTGA. Trimming pared 5 bases from V and 5 bases from J, leaving 17 bases between. The DNA for the CDR3 is TGTGCCAGCAGCCCCGGGCTAGCTGGAGGAGATACGCAGTATTTT. This encodes CASSPGLAGGDTQYF.

The V call is TRBV9, the J call TRBJ1-2; D call uncertain. Germline V gives CDR1 SGDLS, CDR2 YYNGEE. V shed 0 bases and J shed 2 bases, with 8 bases lying between them. The CDR3 consists of 14 residues. The CDR3 is CASSVGYGNYGYTF. Written as DNA, the CDR3 is TGTGCCAGCAGCGTAGGGTACGGAAACTATGGCTACACCTTC. The full variable domain, with the rest looked up from reference TRBV9 and TRBJ1-2, is DSGVTQTPKHLITATGQRVTLRCSPRSGDLSVYWYQQSLDQGLQFLIQYYNGEERAKGNILERFSAQQFPDLHSELNLSSLELGDSALYFCASSVGYGNYGYTFGSGTRLTVV.

The rearrangement links TRBV7-9 to TRBJ2-2; 10 bases match TRBD1. Germline V gene data show CDR1 as SEHNR and CDR2 as FQNEAQ (reference sequence). V dropped 5 bases and J dropped 8; count of bases not matched to a gene: 8. The length of the CDR3 is 15 residues. The CDR3 bases are TGTGCCAGCAGCCCGAGACAGGGGGCCCTAGGGGAGCTGTTTTTT. This sequence encodes CASSPRQGALGELFF. Full variable domain (remainder filled in from reference TRBV7-9 and TRBJ2-2): DTGVSQNPRHKITKRGQNVTFRCDPISEHNRLYWYRQTLGQGPEFLTYFQNEAQLEKSRLLSDRFSAERPKGSFSTLEIQRTEQGDSAMYLCASSPRQGALGELFFGEGSRLTVL.

This clonotype was counted only a few times. The chain combines TRBV7-2 with TRBJ1-4, with D perhaps TRBD1 (5 bases). The CDR3 covers 17 residues. With 3 bases removed from V and 8 bases from J, the gap between germline ends came to 22 bases. Germline V lookup: CDR1 SGHTA, CDR2 FQGNSA. The CDR3, as DNA: TGTGCCAGCAGCTTGCGGCCTAGGGGACCCAGGGAGGAAAAACTGTTTTTT. This gives the protein CASSLRPRGPREEKLFF.

This clonotype was counted only a few times. This chain links TRBV20-1 with TRBJ2-4; 7 bases are shared with TRBD2. The CDR3 has 15 residues. The junction had 9 bases not matched to a gene; V was cut back by 2 bases and J by 5 bases. From germline, CDR1 is DFQATT and CDR2 SNEGSKA (reference sequence). The CDR3, as DNA: TGCAGTGCTAGATTAAGTGGTGGACTAGAAAACATTCAGTACTTC. Protein sequence: CSARLSGGLENIQYF.

In regard to this clonotype: A much larger clonotype is one base distant, so this may be a read error. This chain links TRBV5-1 with TRBJ2-1; 7 bases map to TRBD2. Per germline, CDR1 SGHRS and CDR2 YFSETQ. Trimming cost V 5 bases and J 5 bases; bases outside gene matches: 7. This CDR3 contains 14 residues. CDR3 loop: CASSWRGSNNEQFF. CDR3 nucleotide sequence: TGCGCCAGCAGTTGGCGGGGGAGCAACAATGAGCAGTTCTTC.

The chain is built from TRBV28 and TRBJ1-2, with 8 bases that match TRBD1. Germline CDR1 is MDHEN and CDR2 is SYDVKM. Trimming cost V 3 bases and J 13 bases; bases outside gene matches: 4. CDR3 length equals 11 residues. The CDR3: CASSLATGATF. As DNA, the CDR3 is TGTGCCAGCAGTTTGGCGACAGGGGCCACCTTC.

This clonotype was picked up many times. The V and J genes are TRBV29-1 and TRBJ2-7, with unresolved D. Looked up from germline, CDR1 is SQVTM and CDR2 is ANQGSEA. The ends were cut back, 2 bases at V and 3 bases at J, with 20 bases in the middle. The CDR3 length is 16 residues. CDR3: CSVETVMGQYFYEQYF. The CDR3 DNA follows: TGCAGCGTTGAAACGGTAATGGGTCAATACTTCTACGAGCAGTACTTC.

The chain links TRBV20-1 to TRBJ2-3, with TRBD2 matching 7 bases. Germline V gene lookup returns CDR1 DFQATT and CDR2 SNEGSKA (reference sequence). The CDR3 has 13 residues. J lost 6 bases, V lost 5 bases, and 8 bases had no gene match. CDR3 loop: CSAGGGPGDTQYF. The CDR3 region has the DNA TGCAGTGCTGGGGGGGGACCGGGGGATACGCAGTATTTT.

This clonotype was detected a few times. The DNA of the CDR3 is TGCAGCGTTGATGCCCCCGGGTTAGATACGCAGTATTTT. It is translated as CSVDAPGLDTQYF. The rearrangement links TRBV29-1 to TRBJ2-3; D gene unclear. Deletions cut 3 bases from V and 5 bases from J, with 12 bases between. The length of the CDR3 is 13 residues. Germline loops: CDR1 SQVTM, CDR2 ANQGSEA.

Only a few counts were recorded for this clonotype. The chain is built from TRBV7-2 and TRBJ1-5; 10 bases agree with TRBD1. The germline V gene has CDR1 SGHTA and CDR2 FQGNSA. The V and J ends lost 1 base and 5 bases, in that order; junction bases with no gene match: 5. This CDR3 has 16 residues. CDR3 nucleotide sequence: TGTGCCAGCAGCTTAGTGGAGACAGGGGGCTATCAGCCCCAGCATTTT. As protein: CASSLVETGGYQPQHF.

J is TRBJ1-5 and V is TRBV6-5; no clear D gene. CDR1 is MNHEY, CDR2 SVGAGI, per germline. V was cut by 7 bases and J by 1 base, with 5 bases left in between. The CDR3 spans 12 residues. The CDR3 DNA sequence: TGTGCCAGCACGGGGAGCAATCAGCCCCAGCATTTT. This gives the protein CASTGSNQPQHF.

V is TRBV12-3 or TRBV12-4 and J is TRBJ1-2; D gene uncertain. CDR3 length: 13 amino acids. The V and J ends lost 3 bases and 5 bases respectively, with 10 bases between them. The CDR3 DNA follows: TGTGCCAGCAGTTTTATGGGGTTTTATGGCTACACCTTC. The encoded protein is CASSFMGFYGYTF.

The J gene is TRBJ1-1, the V gene TRBV12-3 or TRBV12-4, with D maybe TRBD1 (5 bases). The CDR3 loop spans 14 amino acids. The V gene lost 6 bases and the J gene lost 4 bases, with 15 bases spanning the gap. The CDR3 DNA reads as TGTGCCAGCAGAATATCCGGGGCGGGCACTGAAGCTTTCTTT. It codes for CASRISGAGTEAFF.

The V and J genes are TRBV15 and TRBJ1-5; D call uncertain. CDR3 length equals 15 residues. CDR1 and CDR2 from the germline V gene are LNHNV and YYDKDF (reference sequence). The germline V and J ends were trimmed by 4 bases and 0 bases, with 10 bases remaining between them. CDR3 sequence: CATSIRHISNQPQHF. The CDR3 bases are TGTGCCACCAGCATCCGACATATTAGCAATCAGCCCCAGCATTTT.

The sample holds a few counts of this clonotype. The chain carries TRBV11-2 and TRBJ2-3, with D perhaps TRBD2 (6 bases). Trimming took off 6 bases at V and 5 bases at J, with 15 bases between the two ends. This CDR3 is 14 amino acids long. CDR1 and CDR2 (germline): SGHAT, FQNNGV. DNA of the CDR3: TGTGCCAGCAGAGGCGGGGTGTTGGGAGATACGCAGTATTTT. It specifies CASRGGVLGDTQYF.

This chain links TRBV7-3 with TRBJ1-1; D is ambiguous. Germline CDR1 SGHTA, CDR2 FQGTGA. This CDR3 is built from 14 residues. V was shortened by 8 bases and J by 2 bases, with 15 bases between the two germline ends. CDR3 coding DNA: TGTGCCAGCGGCTATACGGGCTCCAACACTGAAGCTTTCTTT. Translation gives CASGYTGSNTEAFF.

J is TRBJ1-2 and V is TRBV20-1; maybe TRBD1 (5 bases). The ends were cut back, 1 base at V and 4 bases at J, with 13 bases in the middle. CDR3 length equals 14 residues. Germline V gene data show CDR1 as DFQATT and CDR2 as SNEGSKA (reference sequence). The CDR3 bases are TGCAGTGCTAGAGGACAGACCTGGGGCTATGGCTACACCTTC. It yields the protein CSARGQTWGYGYTF.

The chain recombines TRBV2 with TRBJ1-2, with 7 bases lining up with TRBD1. Losses at the gene ends were 5 bases for V and 5 bases for J; bases not matched to a gene: 11. Germline loops: CDR1 SNHLY, CDR2 FYNNEI. The CDR3 is 15 residues long. The CDR3 region has the DNA TGTGCCAGCAGTACACAGGGGAGCTTCGGATATGGCTACACCTTC. This gives the protein CASSTQGSFGYGYTF.

This clonotype occurred a few times. The chain links TRBV7-9 to TRBJ2-1, with 9 bases aligning to TRBD2. V gave up 3 bases and J gave up 3 bases; unmatched junction bases: 6. Germline V lookup: CDR1 SEHNR, CDR2 FQNEAQ (reference sequence). The CDR3 runs 16 residues. The CDR3 loop reads CASSLGSGGNYNEQFF. The CDR3, as DNA: TGTGCCAGCAGCTTGGGAAGCGGGGGGAACTACAATGAGCAGTTCTTC.

This clonotype was recorded once. This CDR3 is CASSPPTGGAYGYTF. The CDR3 nucleotides read TGTGCCAGCAGCCCACCGACAGGGGGGGCCTATGGCTACACCTTC. The chain combines TRBV7-6 with TRBJ1-2; 9 nucleotides line up with TRBD1. Germline values: CDR1 SGHVS, CDR2 FNYEAQ. V shed 5 bases, J shed 4 bases, and the junction held 8 bases outside the gene matches. This CDR3 region has 15 residues.

J is TRBJ1-6 and V is TRBV9; D is ambiguous. V lost 0 bases and J lost 8, with 18 bases in between. The CDR3 totals 17 residues. Per the germline V gene, CDR1 is SGDLS and CDR2 is YYNGEE. CDR3 DNA sequence: TGTGCCAGCAGCGTAGGGTCCGGGGAGGAGTATGATTCACCCCTCCACTTT. It yields the protein CASSVGSGEEYDSPLHF.

This chain uses TRBV7-2 with TRBJ2-7; 8 bases map to TRBD1. Germline-derived CDR1 and CDR2 are SGHTA and FQGNSA. The CDR3 loop spans 15 amino acids. The trim removed 5 bases at V and 4 bases at J, leaving 10 bases unmatched. This chain's CDR3 is CASSPKQGVAYEQYF. CDR3 in DNA: TGTGCCAGCAGCCCTAAACAGGGGGTTGCGTACGAGCAGTACTTC.

This clonotype was found a few times. V and J are TRBV5-1 and TRBJ2-5; no firm D call. The ends were cut back, 3 bases at V and 5 bases at J, with 17 bases in the middle. The CDR3 runs 15 residues. From germline, CDR1 is SGHRS and CDR2 YFSETQ. DNA for the CDR3: TGCGCCAGCAGCTCGACCCCGGGTTCTCGGGAGACCCAGTACTTC. It translates to CASSSTPGSRETQYF. The complete variable domain, with remaining parts taken from reference TRBV5-1 and TRBJ2-5, reads KAGVTQTPRYLIKTRGQQVTLSCSPISGHRSVSWYQQTPGQGLQFLFEYFSETQRNKGNFPGRFSGRQFSNSRSEMNVSTLELGDSALYLCASSSTPGSRETQYFGPGTRLLVL.

This clonotype was counted between two and nine times. The genes are TRBV7-9 and TRBJ1-1; 9 bases are a match to TRBD1. The V and J ends lost 0 bases and 0 bases, in that order; junction bases with no gene match: 5. Germline lookup yields CDR1 SEHNR and CDR2 FQNEAQ (reference sequence). The CDR3 sequence is 17 residues long. The CDR3 nucleotides read TGTGCCAGCAGCTTAGCGCGAGGACAGGGGCTGAACACTGAAGCTTTCTTT. This encodes CASSLARGQGLNTEAFF.

V gene TRBV11-2 combines with J gene TRBJ1-2; the match to TRBD1 covers 9 bases. The J segment lost 4 bases and the V segment lost 0 bases, leaving 6 bases of the junction unmatched. Germline assignment: CDR1 SGHAT and CDR2 FQNNGV. CDR3 length: 16 amino acids. CDR3 sequence (DNA): TGTGCCAGCAGCTTAGATGCCGGGACAGGGATCTATGGCTACACCTTC. Translation: CASSLDAGTGIYGYTF.